Each of the 29 T cell receptor beta chains below was sequenced from the same sample in a study of regulatory T cells in long-lasting Graves disease. Sequencing libraries for TCR beta were prepared with iRepertoire HTBI primers and Arm-PCR of CDR3 regions. MiXCR, run by TCRdb on the multiplex PCR reads, gives a single entry per CDR3 protein. Of roughly 400,000 distinct CDR3 sequences in the sample, approximately 16% were seen once. Time point in this sample: newly diagnosed GD, antithyroid drugs for less than 3 months. PBMC RNA was the source of the TCR library. These data were likewise used in another study, on T cells in Graves' hyperthyroidism and ophthalmopathy.

The sequencing here drew on peripheral blood mononuclear cells (PBMCs), taken at new diagnosis, from a patient treated with antithyroid drugs. These receptors were taken from a woman aged 40-49 years with Graves disease.

For this clonotype: A far larger clone is one nucleotide away, so this likely arose from a read error. The chain carries TRBV7-8 and TRBJ2-7; 7 nucleotides agree with TRBD1. Germline V gives CDR1 SGHVS, CDR2 FQNEAQ. The CDR3 extends over 17 amino acids. V lost 3 bases to trimming and J lost 2 bases; unmatched junction nucleotides: 13. The CDR3 nucleotides read TGTGCCAGCAGCTTCGGGTGGAAGGGGACAGATACCTACGAGCAGTACTTC. Translation: CASSFGWKGTDTYEQYF.

This clonotype was picked up a small number of times. This chain uses TRBV4-3 with TRBJ2-3; D not certain. CDR1 and CDR2 (germline): LGHNA, YSLEER. The CDR3 sequence is 18 residues long. Trimming removed 4 bases at V and 3 bases at J, with 23 bases between. The CDR3, as DNA: TGCGCCAGCAGCCCCGGTCCGCTCGACTTAGATGTGACAGATACGCAGTATTTT. As protein: CASSPGPLDLDVTDTQYF.

This chain joins TRBV7-2 and TRBJ1-1, with unresolved D. The CDR3 runs 14 residues. V was pared by 1 base and J by 4 bases, with 10 bases between. Germline lookup yields CDR1 SGHTA and CDR2 FQGNSA. Here the CDR3 reads CASSLGLRGTEAFF. The CDR3 nucleotides read TGTGCCAGCAGCTTAGGTCTTCGGGGCACTGAAGCTTTCTTT. The variable domain in full, completed from reference TRBV7-2 and TRBJ1-1, reads GAGVSQSPSNKVTEKGKDVELRCDPISGHTALYWYRQSLGQGLEFLIYFQGNSAPDKSGLPSDRFSAERTGGSVSTLTIQRTQQEDSAVYLCASSLGLRGTEAFFGQGTRLTVV.

This clonotype was observed many times. The chain has TRBV7-3 and TRBJ2-1; 8 bases align to TRBD2. The CDR3 contains 16 residues. CDR1 is SGHTA, CDR2 FQGTGA, per germline. Trimming removed 4 bases from V and 0 bases from J; junction bases left unmatched: 5. The CDR3 spells CASSSVAGSSYNEQFF. The DNA for the CDR3 is TGTGCCAGCAGCTCCGTAGCGGGGTCCTCCTACAATGAGCAGTTCTTC.

This clonotype was picked up many times. The chain uses TRBV20-1 and TRBJ1-1; D call uncertain. With 2 bases removed from V and 1 base from J, the gap between germline ends came to 8 bases. Germline values: CDR1 DFQATT, CDR2 SNEGSKA (reference sequence). The length of the CDR3 is 13 residues. The CDR3 nucleotides are TGCAGTGCTAGAAGAAGGAGGAACACTGAAGCTTTCTTT. This gives the protein CSARRRRNTEAFF.

This clonotype was counted at least ten times. The chain combines TRBV5-1 with TRBJ2-3; possible D gene TRBD1, 6 bases. Trimming pared 0 bases from V and 4 bases from J, leaving 15 bases between. The germline V gene encodes CDR1 SGHRS and CDR2 YFSETQ. The CDR3 runs 16 residues. CDR3 sequence reads: CASSLGFGTPPDTQYF. The DNA of the CDR3 is TGCGCCAGCAGCTTGGGGTTCGGGACACCCCCAGATACGCAGTATTTT.

In regard to this clonotype: A clone one base away is much larger, so this may be a read error. V usage is TRBV12-3 or TRBV12-4 and J usage is TRBJ2-3; 8 bases match TRBD2. The CDR3 has 16 residues. CDR3 DNA: TGTGCCAGCAGTACCGCTAGCGGGCCGCCAGGGGATACGCAGTGTTTT. This gives the protein CASSTASGPPGDTQCF.

This clonotype was detected a few times. The chain links TRBV3-1 to TRBJ1-5; D is ambiguous. The CDR3 is 13 amino acids. V was clipped by 3 bases and J by 3 bases, with 6 bases between them. Germline V gene sequence: CDR1 LGHDT, CDR2 YNNKEL (reference sequence). CDR3 in DNA: TGTGCCAGCAGCCAGACGATCAATCAGCCCCAGCATTTT. It translates to CASSQTINQPQHF.

The V gene is TRBV11-2, the J gene TRBJ1-2, with 11 bases fitting TRBD1. Germline CDR1 and CDR2: SGHAT and FQNNGV. The CDR3 contains 18 residues. The trim removed 6 bases at V and 7 bases at J, leaving 19 bases unmatched. CDR3 DNA: TGTGCCAGCAGACCCCTACTCTCTGGGACAGGGGGACGAGGTGGCTACACCTTC. It translates to CASRPLLSGTGGRGGYTF.

This clonotype showed up many times. Germline is not matched at one junction end, which may reflect a read error. The rearrangement uses TRBV5-1 and TRBJ2-5; 8 nucleotides line up with TRBD1. This CDR3 has 15 residues. Germline V lookup: CDR1 SGHRS, CDR2 YFSETQ. In DNA form, the CDR3 reads TGTGCCAGCAGCTCCGGACAGGGAAGGCAAGAGACCCAGTACTTC. Translation gives CASSSGQGRQETQYF.

This clonotype was seen ten or more times. The chain combines TRBV30 with TRBJ2-5, with 7 bases fitting TRBD1. V was clipped by 5 bases and J by 3 bases; unmatched bases: 3. This CDR3 comprises 12 residues. The germline V gene encodes CDR1 GTSNPN and CDR2 SVGIG (reference sequence). Here the CDR3 DNA reads TGTGCCTGGGAGGGGACAGAAGAGACCCAGTACTTC. Its translation: CAWEGTEETQYF.

The chain uses TRBV3-1 and TRBJ2-7; no firm D call. V was cut by 5 bases and J by 3 bases, with 11 bases left in between. Germline lookup yields CDR1 LGHDT and CDR2 YNNKEL (reference sequence). This CDR3 contains 13 residues. The CDR3 nucleotides are TGTGCCAGCAGCACCCGGTCCGACTACGAGCAGTACTTC. The encoded protein is CASSTRSDYEQYF.

V and J are TRBV28 and TRBJ2-5; unclear D gene. V was shortened by 10 bases and J by 9 bases, with 21 bases between the two germline ends. The CDR3 consists of 13 residues. Germline CDR1 MDHEN, CDR2 SYDVKM. The CDR3: CATQEVSVGAQYF. The CDR3 nucleotides read TGTGCCACGCAAGAAGTGTCGGTGGGTGCCCAGTACTTC.

This clonotype was seen repeatedly, ten times or more. The chain couples TRBV2 to TRBJ2-1; TRBD1 aligns across 8 bases. The junction had 14 bases not matched to a gene; V was cut back by 6 bases and J by 7 bases. Germline V gives CDR1 SNHLY, CDR2 FYNNEI. The CDR3 extends over 16 amino acids. CDR3 loop: CASSPWGAGGKNEQFF. For the CDR3, the DNA is TGTGCCAGCAGCCCCTGGGGGGCAGGGGGCAAGAATGAGCAGTTCTTC.

This clonotype occurred once. This may stem from a read error, because a much larger clone lies one nucleotide away. The chain uses TRBV6-2 or TRBV6-3 and TRBJ2-1; D uncertain. There are 9 residues in the CDR3. Germline V gene data show CDR1 as MNHEY and CDR2 as SVGEGT. CDR3 sequence: CASSNEHFF. The CDR3 DNA sequence: TGTGCCAGCAGCAATGAGCATTTCTTC.

Only a few counts were recorded for this clonotype. This rearrangement joins TRBV28 to TRBJ1-5; perhaps TRBD1 as D (5 bases). From germline, CDR1 is MDHEN and CDR2 SYDVKM. Trimming took 5 bases from V and 6 from J, leaving 14 bases between them. This CDR3 is built from 14 residues. CDR3: CASSPTGFSQPQHF. In nucleotides, the CDR3 is TGTGCCAGCAGTCCCACAGGATTCAGTCAGCCCCAGCATTTT.

This chain joins TRBV20-1 and TRBJ1-4; a possible D gene is TRBD1 (5 bases). V was shortened by 5 bases and J by 2 bases, with 12 bases between the two germline ends. The CDR3 is made up of 14 amino acids. In germline, CDR1 is DFQATT, CDR2 SNEGSKA (reference sequence). DNA for the CDR3: TGCAGTGCTCGTAGGGACGGCACTAATGAAAAACTGTTTTTT. Protein product: CSARRDGTNEKLFF.

Many counts were recorded for this clonotype. The rearrangement joins TRBV6-2 or TRBV6-3 to TRBJ2-1; D is ambiguous. Per the germline V gene, CDR1 is MNHEY and CDR2 is SVGEGT. This CDR3 has 15 amino acids. Trimming took off 5 bases at V and 0 bases at J, with 11 bases between the two ends. This CDR3 reads CASSQTPSSYNEQFF. In nucleotides, the CDR3 is TGTGCCAGCAGTCAGACACCGAGCTCCTACAATGAGCAGTTCTTC.

V usage is TRBV19 and J usage is TRBJ1-1; 10 bases align to TRBD1. Germline CDR1 LNHDA, CDR2 SQIVND (reference sequence). The CDR3 length is 14 residues. V shed 9 bases, J shed 7 bases, and the junction held 11 bases outside the gene matches. CDR3 in amino acids: CASFRDRGLGEAFF. In DNA form, the CDR3 reads TGTGCCAGCTTCCGGGACAGGGGCCTGGGTGAAGCTTTCTTT.

This clonotype was seen more than once but under ten times. The rearrangement links TRBV30 to TRBJ1-2; the D is unclear. The CDR3 runs 14 residues. Germline assignment: CDR1 GTSNPN and CDR2 SVGIG (reference sequence). Trimming removed 0 bases from V and 2 bases from J, with 10 bases in between. CDR3: CAWSVEWGNYGYTF. DNA of the CDR3: TGTGCCTGGAGTGTAGAGTGGGGAAACTATGGCTACACCTTC.

A word on this clonotype: A read error may produce the germline difference seen at one junction end. The rearrangement joins TRBV18 to TRBJ2-7; D unresolved. From germline, CDR1 is KGHSH and CDR2 LQKENI. This CDR3 has 15 amino acids. In DNA, the CDR3 is TGTGCCAGCTCACCACCGGGCGAGAGGTCCTCCGAGCAGTACTTC. Protein sequence: CASSPPGERSSEQYF.

This clonotype appeared many times. V gene TRBV6-1 combines with J gene TRBJ1-2; a weak D match, TRBD1 (6 bases). CDR3 length: 15 amino acids. The V end was cut by 5 bases, the J end by 3 bases, with 16 bases between. Germline values: CDR1 MNHNS, CDR2 SASEGT. The CDR3 DNA sequence: TGTGCCAGCAGTCCTAGCGGGGGCGCGGACTATGGCTACACCTTC. Translated: CASSPSGGADYGYTF.

This clonotype was seen at least ten times. The chain has TRBV7-2 and TRBJ2-7; 9 nucleotides agree with TRBD2. The trim removed 3 bases at V and 6 bases at J, leaving 12 bases unmatched. This CDR3 has 16 amino acids. Germline CDR1 SGHTA, CDR2 FQGNSA. CDR3 residues: CASSFASGVGNGEQYF. CDR3 DNA sequence: TGTGCCAGCAGCTTCGCTAGCGGGGTGGGGAACGGCGAGCAGTACTTC. Full variable domain (missing parts from reference TRBV7-2 and TRBJ2-7): GAGVSQSPSNKVTEKGKDVELRCDPISGHTALYWYRQSLGQGLEFLIYFQGNSAPDKSGLPSDRFSAERTGGSVSTLTIQRTQQEDSAVYLCASSFASGVGNGEQYFGPGTRLTVT.

This clonotype was observed at least ten times. The rearrangement links TRBV12-3 or TRBV12-4 to TRBJ2-1; a possible D gene is TRBD2 (5 bases). Between the trimmed V and J ends, which lost 4 bases and 0 bases, there was a span of 13 bases. The CDR3 runs to 16 residues. The CDR3 DNA sequence: TGTGCCAGCAGTTCCTACGGAGGTACCTCCTACAATGAGCAGTTCTTC. Residues: CASSSYGGTSYNEQFF.

In its sample, this clonotype was seen many times. The rearrangement uses TRBV28 and TRBJ1-1; D unclear. CDR1 and CDR2 from the germline V gene are MDHEN and SYDVKM. Between the trimmed V and J ends, which lost 2 bases and 5 bases, there was a span of 21 bases. This CDR3 is built from 17 residues. The chain's CDR3 is CASSLTSHFSGWTEAFF. In DNA form, the CDR3 reads TGTGCCAGCAGTTTAACCTCACATTTTTCAGGTTGGACTGAAGCTTTCTTT.

The chain recombines TRBV6-1 with TRBJ2-2, with D perhaps matching TRBD2 (6 bases). CDR1 MNHNS and CDR2 SASEGT come from the germline V gene. The CDR3 is made up of 14 amino acids. Deletions cut 8 bases from V and 3 bases from J, with 13 bases between. The CDR3 DNA sequence: TGTGCCAGCCGGGGGTGGGAGTACACCGGGGAGCTGTTTTTT. Its protein product is CASRGWEYTGELFF.

The table lists this clonotype with a few counts. The CDR3 sequence: CASSYPGSYEQYF. The CDR3 DNA sequence: TGTGCCAGCAGTTACCCCGGGAGCTACGAGCAGTACTTC. The genes are TRBV12-3 or TRBV12-4 and TRBJ2-7, with a tentative D call TRBD2 (6 bases). This CDR3 contains 13 residues. V was trimmed by 4 bases and J by 3 bases, leaving 10 bases between them.

The chain recombines TRBV29-1 with TRBJ2-1, with TRBD2 matching over 12 bases. Trimming cost V 5 bases and J 6 bases; bases outside gene matches: 20. The germline gives CDR1 SQVTM, CDR2 ANQGSEA. CDR3 size: 19 residues. The chain's CDR3 is CSVWEGTSGFRYESNEQFF. The CDR3, as DNA: TGCAGCGTTTGGGAAGGGACTAGCGGGTTTCGGTACGAGTCCAATGAGCAGTTCTTC.

This clonotype was counted at least ten times. The V call is TRBV30, the J call TRBJ2-2, with D perhaps TRBD2 (6 bases). There are 15 residues in the CDR3. Germline CDR1 and CDR2: GTSNPN and SVGIG (reference sequence). The ends were cut back, 0 bases at V and 5 bases at J, with 13 bases in the middle. CDR3 sequence: CAWSVRVGGTGELFF. The CDR3 DNA sequence: TGTGCCTGGAGTGTACGTGTGGGAGGAACCGGGGAGCTGTTTTTT.